This paragraph reports one T cell receptor (beta chain). In the authors' methods: For nucleated cells, counts were estimated from reference gene primer amplification. Data came from immunoSEQ multiplex PCR; TCRdb stores just in-frame clones and leaves some out. From that table come the V and J calls and clone size; the DNA was used to work out D and trimming. Among fewer than 200,000 clones listed, about 80% were seen once. Trimming cost V 5 bases and J 3 bases, with 10 bases left between them. Germline values: CDR1 MNHEY, CDR2 SVGAGI. The CDR3 is 13 residues long. This record comes from a study of blood T cell repertoires in COVID-19. Study in general: Sites across the United States, Italy and Spain contributed samples from acute and convalescent COVID-19. PBMCs, B-cell-depleted T cells, or T cells provided the cDNA or gDNA that made up the material.

J is TRBJ1-1 and V is TRBV6-5, with D maybe TRBD1 (6 bases). The receptor was isolated from a woman aged 80 or over with acute or convalescent COVID-19. The specimen sequenced was peripheral blood. The CDR3 DNA reads as TGTGCCAGCAGTCAGGGGAGGGACACTGAAGCTTTCTTT. Amino acids: CASSQGRDTEAFF.